This T cell receptor beta chain was documented in a study of blood T cell repertoires in COVID-19. The overall study: Italy, Spain and the United States were the sources of the convalescent and acute COVID-19 samples. The analysed material was cDNA or gDNA that came from T cells, B-cell-depleted T cells, or PBMCs.

Per the original methods: By means of reference gene primer amplification, nucleated cell counts were estimated. Assay used: immunoSEQ multiplex PCR; TCRdb lists only in-frame clones, some missing. The V and J calls and clone size are taken from that table; D and trimming were inferred from the DNA. This sample has about 480,000 clones, with roughly 91% found just once. Trimming removed 4 bases from V and 10 bases from J; junction bases left unmatched: 5. This CDR3 contains 13 residues. CDR1 and CDR2 from the germline V gene are SGHDT and YYEEEE. Only a few counts were recorded for this clone. The chain links TRBV5-6 to TRBJ1-6; 7 nucleotides agree with TRBD1. Sequencing was performed on peripheral blood. This sequence was found in a woman aged 25 to 39 with acute or convalescent COVID-19. The CDR3 here is CASSIDRASPLHF. The CDR3 DNA reads as TGTGCCAGCAGCATTGACAGGGCCTCACCCCTCCACTTT.